This TCR beta chain was captured in a study of cytomegalovirus exposure and HLA in healthy donors. Whole-study results and caveats: In vitro experiments confirmed that a few CMV-associated chains were specific for CMV antigens. High sensitivity and specificity were reportedly achieved when the classifier diagnosed cytomegalovirus status. The study put 160 or so TCR beta chains on its list as cytomegalovirus-associated. Many donors carried some public TCRs, although rarity characterized most TCR sequences.

Repertoires were generated with immunoSEQ multiplex PCR, while TCRdb's copy carries only in-frame clones and drops some. The sample records roughly 60,000 clones, 85% to 95% being singletons. CDR1 and CDR2 from the germline V gene are SGHDT and YYEEEE. The CDR3 sequence is 16 residues long. V dropped 5 bases and J dropped 5; count of bases not matched to a gene: 13. Worth noting for this clone: The antigen is unknown.

The TCR comes from a young woman in good health and CMV-seropositive. This chain links TRBV5-6 with TRBJ1-2, with 9 bases identical to TRBD1. Material: PBMCs. Here the CDR3 reads CASSSPGQGGGYGYTF. CDR3 DNA: TGTGCCAGCAGTTCCCCGGGACAGGGAGGAGGGTATGGCTACACCTTC. The full variable domain, its missing parts supplied by reference TRBV5-6 and TRBJ1-2, is DAGVTQSPTHLIKTRGQQVTLRCSPKSGHDTVSWYQQALGQGPQFIFQYYEEEERQRGNFPDRFSGHQFPNYSSELNVNALLLGDSALYLCASSSPGQGGGYGYTFGSGTRLTVV.